Presented here are 8 T cell receptor beta chains from one specimen sequenced in a study of OX40 agonist ivuxolimab in advanced cancers. This table comes from immunoSEQ multiplex PCR, and its TCRdb copy is limited to in-frame clones, with some not included. The sample has over 50,000 clones, about 83% seen once. The sample here was CD4+ or CD8+ T cells sorted from blood, taken in a trial of the OX40 agonist ivuxolimab. The receptors come from an adult with an advanced solid tumor such as melanoma, head and neck, liver or kidney cancer.

The rearrangement uses TRBV5-1 and TRBJ2-1; maybe TRBD2 (6 bases). V dropped 0 bases and J dropped 8 bases, with 12 bases sitting between them. This CDR3 comprises 14 residues. Germline assignment: CDR1 SGHRS and CDR2 YFSETQ. The CDR3 sequence: CASSLGGIVDEQFF. CDR3 in DNA: TGCGCCAGCAGCTTGGGCGGGATCGTCGATGAGCAGTTCTTC.

The genes are TRBV10-1 and TRBJ2-7, with unresolved D. Germline CDR1 and CDR2: WNHNN and SYGVQD (reference sequence). The V end lost 3 bases, the J end lost 0 bases, and 9 bases lay between the germline ends. The CDR3 runs to 14 residues. CDR3: CASSDFRSSYEQYF. Written as DNA, the CDR3 is TGCGCCAGCAGTGACTTCAGGAGCTCCTACGAGCAGTACTTC.

The rearrangement links TRBV7-3 to TRBJ1-2; 7 bases align to TRBD1. The trim removed 3 bases at V and 4 bases at J, leaving 2 bases unmatched. CDR3 length: 13 amino acids. Germline assignment: CDR1 SGHTA and CDR2 FQGTGA. The CDR3 DNA reads TGTGCCAGCAGCTTGGGGGACAGCTATGGCTACACCTTC. Translating it yields CASSLGDSYGYTF.

The CDR3 loop is CASSLNPLGSGELFF. In DNA, the CDR3 is TGTGCCAGCAGCTTAAACCCCCTCGGGTCTGGGGAGCTGTTTTTT. This chain connects TRBV7-2 to TRBJ2-2; D remains unclear. CDR1 is SGHTA, CDR2 FQGNSA, per germline. V was trimmed by 2 bases and J by 8 bases, leaving 15 bases between them. CDR3 length: 15 residues.

The chain recombines TRBV4-1 with TRBJ2-7, with D perhaps matching TRBD1 or TRBD2 (5 bases each). Germline loops: CDR1 MGHRA, CDR2 YSYEKL. This CDR3 is built from 15 residues. V lost 3 bases to trimming and J lost 4 bases, with 16 bases between them. The CDR3: CASSQAPGLAYEQYF. CDR3 nucleotide sequence: TGCGCCAGCAGCCAGGCCCCGGGGCTAGCTTACGAGCAGTACTTC.

The chain recombines TRBV27 with TRBJ1-5, with TRBD1 matching 9 bases. The germline CDR1 and CDR2 sequences are MNHEY and SMNVEV (reference sequence). V shed 5 bases, J shed 3 bases, and the junction held 5 bases outside the gene matches. This CDR3 has 15 amino acids. This chain's CDR3 is CASSRDRGDNQPQHF. Here the CDR3 DNA reads TGTGCCAGCAGTCGCGACAGGGGGGACAATCAGCCCCAGCATTTT.

J is TRBJ1-6 and V is TRBV5-5; D remains ambiguous. The length of the CDR3 is 14 residues. In germline, CDR1 is SGHKS, CDR2 YYEKEE (reference sequence). V dropped 1 base and J dropped 7 bases, with 9 bases sitting between them. The CDR3 coding sequence is TGTGCCAGCAGCTTGATGGCGGTAAATTCACCCCTCCACTTT. Amino acids: CASSLMAVNSPLHF.

The chain links TRBV2 to TRBJ2-3; 11 nucleotides align to TRBD2. V lost 6 bases, J lost 1 base, and 15 bases stayed unmatched. Germline CDR1 reads SNHLY; CDR2 reads FYNNEI. The CDR3 spans 19 residues. CDR3 sequence (DNA): TGTGCCAGCAGGAATCCATTAGCGGGGGGGCGGTTGGGCACAGATACGCAGTATTTT. As protein: CASRNPLAGGRLGTDTQYF.